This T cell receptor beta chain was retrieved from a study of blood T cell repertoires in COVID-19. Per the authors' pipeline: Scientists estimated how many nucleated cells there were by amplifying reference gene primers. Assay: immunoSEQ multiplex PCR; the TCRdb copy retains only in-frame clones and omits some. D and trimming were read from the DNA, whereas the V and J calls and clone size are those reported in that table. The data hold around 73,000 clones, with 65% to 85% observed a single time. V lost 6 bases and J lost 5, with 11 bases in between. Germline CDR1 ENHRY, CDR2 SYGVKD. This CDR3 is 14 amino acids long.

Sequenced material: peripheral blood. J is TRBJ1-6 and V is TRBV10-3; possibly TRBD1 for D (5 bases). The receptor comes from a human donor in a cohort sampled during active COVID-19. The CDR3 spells CAISPGGDNSPLHF. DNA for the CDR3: TGTGCCATCAGCCCGGGGGGGGATAATTCACCCCTCCACTTT.